The rows below give T cell receptor beta chains drawn from one sample of a study of spatial heterogeneity in lung cancer. In TCRdb, the 5' RACE reads were re-called with MiXCR into one record per CDR3 protein. There are 25,000 to 35,000 distinct CDR3 sequences in the sample; roughly 5% occur only once, and around 24% lies in the top ten. The sequenced sample was PBMCs, obtained at follow-up. Receptor source: a female donor with early-stage non-small cell lung cancer. Both conserved end residues are trimmed from each CDR3. The order of the fields is clone size, V gene, CDR3 protein. Size is omitted from some rows. Given values are once, few, many or a class for expanded clones.

many	TRBV9	ASSVQVSTPYTGYT
many	TRBV29-1	SVDWGGGVNEQF
many	TRBV20-1	SARDWTSGRTDTQY
many	TRBV20-1	SARDVQGASYEQY
many	TRBV28	ASSWGGNEQY
many	TRBV20-1	SAFNSGSNTEAF
few	TRBV15	ATSRSGPGQKTKNIQY
NA	TRBV12-3/TRBV12-4	ASIFQLAGYNEQF
few	TRBV7-4	ASSKTSGVYYNEQF
many	TRBV5-8	ASSPGQAGQETQY
many	TRBV28	ASSLLVSSYEQY
many	TRBV7-9	ASSLVGAALGGDSPLH
few	TRBV10-3	AISESEDGTSYNEQF
many	TRBV4-3	ASSQDTNTGELF
NA	TRBV7-2	ASSRDGTGVVSRSDTIY
medium-sized	TRBV20-1	SATRGNQPQH
many	TRBV7-8	ASSPGLASETQY
many	TRBV29-1	SVEDKGAYGYT
few	TRBV5-6	ASRTTGRGTDTQY
many	TRBV7-2	ASSLRQASGSGNTIY